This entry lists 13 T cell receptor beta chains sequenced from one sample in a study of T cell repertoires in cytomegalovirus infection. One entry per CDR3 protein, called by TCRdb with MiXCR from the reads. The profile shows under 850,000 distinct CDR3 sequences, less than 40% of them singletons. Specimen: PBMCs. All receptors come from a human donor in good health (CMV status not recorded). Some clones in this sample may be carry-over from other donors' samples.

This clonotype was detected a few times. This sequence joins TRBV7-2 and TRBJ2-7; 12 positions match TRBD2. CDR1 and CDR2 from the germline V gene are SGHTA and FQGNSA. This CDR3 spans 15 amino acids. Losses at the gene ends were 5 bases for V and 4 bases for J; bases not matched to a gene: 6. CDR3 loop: CASSPSGRDSYEQYF. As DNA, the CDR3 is TGTGCCAGCAGCCCTAGCGGGAGGGATTCATACGAGCAGTACTTC.

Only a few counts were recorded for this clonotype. The CDR3 protein is CASSMDSSNTEAFF. CDR3 sequence (DNA): TGTGCCAGCAGCATGGACTCTTCGAACACTGAAGCTTTCTTT. The chain couples TRBV7-9 to TRBJ1-1; D not certain. The CDR3 extends over 14 amino acids. V was cut by 5 bases and J by 1 base, with 11 bases left in between. The germline V gene has CDR1 SEHNR and CDR2 FQNEAQ (reference sequence).

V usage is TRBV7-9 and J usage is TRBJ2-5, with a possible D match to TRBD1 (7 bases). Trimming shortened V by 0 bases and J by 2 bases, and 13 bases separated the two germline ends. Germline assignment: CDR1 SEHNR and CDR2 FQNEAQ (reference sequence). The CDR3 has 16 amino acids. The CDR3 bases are TGTGCCAGCAGCTTAGCGCGGGACAGCCGACAAGAGACCCAGTACTTC. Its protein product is CASSLARDSRQETQYF.

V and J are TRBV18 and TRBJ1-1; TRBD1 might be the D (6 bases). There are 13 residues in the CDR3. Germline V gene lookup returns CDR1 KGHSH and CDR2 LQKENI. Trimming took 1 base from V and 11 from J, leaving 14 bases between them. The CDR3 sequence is CASSPLSKGGAFF. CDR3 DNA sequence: TGTGCCAGCTCACCACTTTCTAAAGGGGGGGCTTTCTTT.

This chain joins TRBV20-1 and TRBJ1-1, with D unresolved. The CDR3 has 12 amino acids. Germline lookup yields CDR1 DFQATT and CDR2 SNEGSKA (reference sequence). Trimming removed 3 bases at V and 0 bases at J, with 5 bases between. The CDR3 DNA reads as TGCAGTGCTAGGTCACTGAACACTGAAGCTTTCTTT. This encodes CSARSLNTEAFF.

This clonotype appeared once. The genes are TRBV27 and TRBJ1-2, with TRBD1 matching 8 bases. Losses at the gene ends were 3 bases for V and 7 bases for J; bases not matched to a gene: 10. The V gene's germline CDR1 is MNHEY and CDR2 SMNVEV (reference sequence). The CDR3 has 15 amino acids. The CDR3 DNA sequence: TGTGCCAGCAGTTTTTTCGGACAGGGTGGTTTTGGCTACACCTTC. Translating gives CASSFFGQGGFGYTF.

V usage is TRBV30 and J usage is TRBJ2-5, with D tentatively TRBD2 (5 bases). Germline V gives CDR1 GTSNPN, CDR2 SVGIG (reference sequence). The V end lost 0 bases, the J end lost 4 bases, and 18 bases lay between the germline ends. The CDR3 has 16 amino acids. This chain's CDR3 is CAWSVPGGVVGETQYF. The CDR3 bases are TGTGCCTGGAGTGTACCAGGAGGAGTTGTCGGAGAGACCCAGTACTTC.

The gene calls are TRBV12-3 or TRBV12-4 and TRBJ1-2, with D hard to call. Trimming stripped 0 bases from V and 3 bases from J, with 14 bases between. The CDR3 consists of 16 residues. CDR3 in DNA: TGTGCCAGCAGTTTAGCGCGTAGCTTTGGGGACTATGGCTACACCTTC. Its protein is CASSLARSFGDYGYTF.

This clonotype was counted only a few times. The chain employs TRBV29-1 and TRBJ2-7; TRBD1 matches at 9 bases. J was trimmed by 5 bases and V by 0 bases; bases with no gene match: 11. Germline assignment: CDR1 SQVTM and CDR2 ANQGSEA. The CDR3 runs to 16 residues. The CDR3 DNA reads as TGCAGCGTTGAAGATTCCTCCGGGACAGGGAGCCACGAGCAGTACTTC. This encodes CSVEDSSGTGSHEQYF.

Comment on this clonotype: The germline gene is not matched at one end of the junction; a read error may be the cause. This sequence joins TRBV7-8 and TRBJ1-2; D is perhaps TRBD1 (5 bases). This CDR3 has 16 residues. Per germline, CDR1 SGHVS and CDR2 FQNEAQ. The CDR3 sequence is CASSLAGGAAYYGYTF. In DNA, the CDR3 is TGTGCCAGCAGCCTAGCGGGAGGGGCAGCTTACTATGGCTACACCTTC.

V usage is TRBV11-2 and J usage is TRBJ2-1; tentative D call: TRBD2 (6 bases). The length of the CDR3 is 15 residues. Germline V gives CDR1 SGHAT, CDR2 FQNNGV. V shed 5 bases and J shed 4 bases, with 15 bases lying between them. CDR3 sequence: CASSPAGGTYNEQFF. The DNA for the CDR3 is TGTGCCAGCAGCCCGGCGGGCGGGACTTACAATGAGCAGTTCTTC. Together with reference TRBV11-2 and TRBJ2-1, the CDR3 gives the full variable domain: EAGVAQSPRYKIIEKRQSVAFWCNPISGHATLYWYQQILGQGPKLLIQFQNNGVVDDSQLPKDRFSAERLKGVDSTLKIQPAKLEDSAVYLCASSPAGGTYNEQFFGPGTRLTVL.

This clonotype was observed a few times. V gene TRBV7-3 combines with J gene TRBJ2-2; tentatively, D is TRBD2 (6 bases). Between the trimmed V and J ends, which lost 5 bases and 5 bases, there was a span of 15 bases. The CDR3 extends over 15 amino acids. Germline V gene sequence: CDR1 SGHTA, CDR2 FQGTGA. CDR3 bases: TGTGCCAGCAGCCCCGTCCCAGGGAGGACCGGGGAGCTGTTTTTT. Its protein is CASSPVPGRTGELFF.

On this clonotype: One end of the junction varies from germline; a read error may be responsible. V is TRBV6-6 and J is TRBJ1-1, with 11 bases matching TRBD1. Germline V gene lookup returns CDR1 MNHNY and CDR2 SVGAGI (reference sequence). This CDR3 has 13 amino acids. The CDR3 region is CASSASPDRGLSF. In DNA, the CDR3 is TGTGCCAGCAGTGCTAGTCCGGACAGGGGGCTCTCTTTT.